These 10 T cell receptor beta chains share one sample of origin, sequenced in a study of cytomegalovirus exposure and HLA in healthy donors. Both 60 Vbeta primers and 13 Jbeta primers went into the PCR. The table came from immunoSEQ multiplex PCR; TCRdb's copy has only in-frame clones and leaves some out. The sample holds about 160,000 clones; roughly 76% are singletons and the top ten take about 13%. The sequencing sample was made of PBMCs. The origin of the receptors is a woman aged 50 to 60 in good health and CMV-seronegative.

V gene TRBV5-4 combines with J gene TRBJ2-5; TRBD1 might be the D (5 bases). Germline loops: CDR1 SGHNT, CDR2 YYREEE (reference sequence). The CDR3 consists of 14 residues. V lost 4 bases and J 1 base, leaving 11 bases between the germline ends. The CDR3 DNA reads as TGTGCCAGCAGCCTTTACAGGTTCCAAGAGACCCAGTACTTC. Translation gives CASSLYRFQETQYF.

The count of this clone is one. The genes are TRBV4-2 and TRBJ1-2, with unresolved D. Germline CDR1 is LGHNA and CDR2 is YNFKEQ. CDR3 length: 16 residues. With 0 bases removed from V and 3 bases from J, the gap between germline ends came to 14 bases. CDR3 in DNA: TGTGCCAGCAGCCAAGATTACGGAGACGGCTACTATGGCTACACCTTC. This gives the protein CASSQDYGDGYYGYTF.

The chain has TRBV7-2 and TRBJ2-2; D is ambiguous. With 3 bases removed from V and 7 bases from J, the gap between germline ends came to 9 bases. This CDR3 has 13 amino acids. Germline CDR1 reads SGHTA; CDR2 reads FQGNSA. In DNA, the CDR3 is TGTGCCAGCAGCTTGCCTGTTAGCGGGGAGCTGTTTTTT. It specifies CASSLPVSGELFF.

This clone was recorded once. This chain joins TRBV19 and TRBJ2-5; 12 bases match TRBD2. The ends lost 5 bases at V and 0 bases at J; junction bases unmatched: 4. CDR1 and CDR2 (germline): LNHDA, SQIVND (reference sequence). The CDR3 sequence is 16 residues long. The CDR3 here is CASSVGLAGYQETQYF. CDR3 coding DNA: TGTGCCAGTAGTGTCGGACTAGCGGGGTACCAAGAGACCCAGTACTTC.

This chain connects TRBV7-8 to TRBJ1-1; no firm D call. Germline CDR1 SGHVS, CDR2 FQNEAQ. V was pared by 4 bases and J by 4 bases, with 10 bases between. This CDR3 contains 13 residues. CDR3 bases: TGTGCCAGCAGCTCTCGACTCATCACTGAAGCTTTCTTT. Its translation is CASSSRLITEAFF. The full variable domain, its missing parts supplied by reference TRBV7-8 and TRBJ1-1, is GAGVSQSPRYKVAKRGQDVALRCDPISGHVSLFWYQQALGQGPEFLTYFQNEAQLDKSGLPSDRFFAERPEGSVSTLKIQRTQQEDSAVYLCASSSRLITEAFFGQGTRLTVV.

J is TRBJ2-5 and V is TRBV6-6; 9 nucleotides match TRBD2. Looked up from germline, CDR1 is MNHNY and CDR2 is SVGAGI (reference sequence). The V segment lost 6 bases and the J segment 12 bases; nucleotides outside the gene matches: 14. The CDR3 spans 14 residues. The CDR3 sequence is CASRSGLAPSGKYF. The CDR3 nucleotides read TGTGCCAGCAGATCAGGACTAGCGCCCAGTGGAAAGTACTTC.

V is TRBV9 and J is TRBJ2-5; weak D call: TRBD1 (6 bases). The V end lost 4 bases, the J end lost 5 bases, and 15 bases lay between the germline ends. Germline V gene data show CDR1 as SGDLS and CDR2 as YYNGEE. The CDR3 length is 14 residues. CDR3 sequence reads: CASSPRTVGETQYF. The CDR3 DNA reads TGTGCCAGCAGCCCAAGGACAGTTGGGGAGACCCAGTACTTC.

The CDR3 region is CSARQANTGELFF. CDR3 coding DNA: TGCAGCGCCCGACAGGCGAACACCGGGGAGCTGTTTTTT. This sequence joins TRBV29-1 and TRBJ2-2; weak D call: TRBD1 (6 bases). Trimming pared 7 bases from V and 0 bases from J, leaving 9 bases between. This CDR3 contains 13 residues. CDR1 and CDR2 from the germline V gene are SQVTM and ANQGSEA.

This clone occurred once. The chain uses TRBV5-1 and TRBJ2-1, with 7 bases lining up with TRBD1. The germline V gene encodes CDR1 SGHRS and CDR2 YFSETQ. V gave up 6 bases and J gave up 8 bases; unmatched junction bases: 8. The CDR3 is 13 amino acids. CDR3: CASNLGQVHEQFF. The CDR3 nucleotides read TGCGCCAGCAATCTAGGACAGGTCCATGAGCAGTTCTTC.

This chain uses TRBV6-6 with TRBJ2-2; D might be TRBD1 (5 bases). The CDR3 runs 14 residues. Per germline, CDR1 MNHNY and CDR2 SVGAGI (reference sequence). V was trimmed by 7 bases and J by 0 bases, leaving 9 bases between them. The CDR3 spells CASKGQANTGELFF. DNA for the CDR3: TGTGCCAGCAAAGGACAAGCGAACACCGGGGAGCTGTTTTTT.